These 21 T cell receptor beta chains were sequenced from one sample in a study of radiation and T cells in renal cell carcinoma. Method: immunoSEQ multiplex PCR; TCRdb's copy keeps in-frame clones and lacks some. Altogether 130,000 to 150,000 clones are present, 86% being singletons, with the ten largest covering over 15%. Time point defined: blood 4 weeks post-SBRT, at nephrectomy. The treatment: 15 Gy SBRT to primary tumor, nephrectomy 4 weeks later. Here the sequenced sample was blood, taken from a patient whose treatment included radiotherapy and nephrectomy. The receptors here all came from a woman in her forties or fifties with renal cell carcinoma.

The chain uses TRBV15 and TRBJ2-5; D ambiguous. V lost 0 bases, J lost 4 bases, and 6 bases lay in between. CDR3 length: 13 amino acids. Germline-derived CDR1 and CDR2 are LNHNV and YYDKDF (reference sequence). CDR3 protein: CATSREPGETQYF. As DNA, the CDR3 is TGTGCCACCAGCAGAGAACCTGGAGAGACCCAGTACTTC.

The rearrangement links TRBV14 to TRBJ1-1; TRBD1 is a possible D gene (5 bases). Germline CDR1 SGHDN, CDR2 FVKESK. CDR3 length equals 13 residues. Trimming took 0 bases from V and 5 from J, leaving 7 bases between them. Here the CDR3 DNA reads TGTGCCAGCAGCCAAGAGAGGGGAACTGAAGCTTTCTTT. This translates into CASSQERGTEAFF.

The gene calls are TRBV6-6 and TRBJ2-3, with 7 bases that match TRBD1. The germline V gene has CDR1 MNHNY and CDR2 SVGAGI (reference sequence). CDR3 length: 14 residues. V lost 6 bases and J lost 3; bases outside the gene matches: 6. For the CDR3, the DNA is TGTGCCAGCAGGGGACAGACTACGACAGATACGCAGTATTTT. Protein product: CASRGQTTTDTQYF.

The chain uses TRBV11-2 and TRBJ2-1, with no clear D. CDR3 size: 12 residues. Trimming took off 1 base at V and 9 bases at J, with 7 bases between the two ends. Germline loops: CDR1 SGHAT, CDR2 FQNNGV. CDR3 residues: CASSLGHGEQFF. Here the CDR3 DNA reads TGTGCCAGCAGCTTAGGTCACGGTGAGCAGTTCTTC.

The gene calls are TRBV19 and TRBJ2-7; no clear D gene. Germline CDR1 LNHDA, CDR2 SQIVND (reference sequence). There are 12 residues in the CDR3. V was trimmed by 7 bases and J by 1 base, leaving 8 bases between them. The CDR3 loop is CASTGRSYEQYF. CDR3 DNA: TGTGCCAGTACCGGCAGGTCCTACGAGCAGTACTTC.

This rearrangement joins TRBV11-1 to TRBJ2-3, with TRBD2 matching over 9 bases. This CDR3 is 15 amino acids long. Germline CDR1 and CDR2: SGHAT and FQDESV (reference sequence). The J segment lost 2 bases and the V segment lost 3 bases, leaving 3 bases of the junction unmatched. Here the CDR3 DNA reads TGTGCCAGCAGCTTTCTAGCGGGAAACACAGATACGCAGTATTTT. Its protein is CASSFLAGNTDTQYF.

V usage is TRBV6-1 and J usage is TRBJ2-2; D possibly corresponds to TRBD2 (5 bases). CDR1 MNHNS and CDR2 SASEGT come from the germline V gene. V lost 6 bases, J lost 3 bases, and 11 bases lay in between. The CDR3 is made up of 14 amino acids. The CDR3 sequence is CASRSGRDTGELFF. In DNA, the CDR3 is TGTGCCAGCAGGAGCGGACGGGACACCGGGGAGCTGTTTTTT.

The rearrangement uses TRBV6-1 and TRBJ2-7; 9 bases align to TRBD2. Germline assignment: CDR1 MNHNS and CDR2 SASEGT. This CDR3 has 14 amino acids. J was trimmed by 2 bases and V by 4 bases; bases with no gene match: 3. CDR3 sequence: CASSVTSGPYEQYF. For the CDR3, the DNA is TGTGCCAGCAGTGTGACTAGCGGACCCTACGAGCAGTACTTC.

The J gene is TRBJ2-2, the V gene TRBV6-5; TRBD1 aligns across 9 bases. CDR1 MNHEY and CDR2 SVGAGI come from the germline V gene. This CDR3 contains 14 residues. J was trimmed by 7 bases and V by 8 bases; bases with no gene match: 8. For the CDR3, the DNA is TGTGCCAGCTTTAGGACAGGGGCGTTCGGGGAGCTGTTTTTT. Amino acids: CASFRTGAFGELFF.

V is TRBV7-9 and J is TRBJ1-1; D is unresolved. This CDR3 has 15 residues. Trimming removed 0 bases from V and 0 bases from J, with 8 bases in between. Per germline, CDR1 SEHNR and CDR2 FQNEAQ (reference sequence). DNA for the CDR3: TGTGCCAGCAGCTTAGCCGGTTTCCTGAACACTGAAGCTTTCTTT. Its translation is CASSLAGFLNTEAFF.

The rearrangement uses TRBV7-2 and TRBJ2-1; either TRBD1 or TRBD2 may supply D (5 bases each). Trimming stripped 3 bases from V and 10 bases from J, with 19 bases between. Germline V gives CDR1 SGHTA, CDR2 FQGNSA. The CDR3 runs 15 residues. CDR3 sequence reads: CASSFSMEMGTEQFF. CDR3 in DNA: TGTGCCAGCAGCTTCAGCATGGAGATGGGGACCGAGCAGTTCTTC.

This chain connects TRBV27 to TRBJ1-2; 10 nucleotides line up with TRBD1. This CDR3 is built from 17 residues. From germline, CDR1 is MNHEY and CDR2 SMNVEV (reference sequence). V lost 1 base to trimming and J lost 8 bases; unmatched junction nucleotides: 13. CDR3 sequence: CASSLYGQGDDHWGYTF. The CDR3 region has the DNA TGTGCCAGCAGTTTATACGGACAGGGGGACGATCACTGGGGCTACACCTTC.

This CDR3 reads CSVEGTAYGYTF. CDR3 DNA: TGCAGCGTTGAAGGGACAGCTTATGGCTACACCTTC. The chain is built from TRBV29-1 and TRBJ1-2; perhaps TRBD1 as D (6 bases). The CDR3 runs 12 residues. Trimming cost V 1 base and J 5 bases, with 8 bases left between them. The V gene's germline CDR1 is SQVTM and CDR2 ANQGSEA.

The chain carries TRBV6-1 and TRBJ1-3; D is undetermined. The CDR3 runs 12 residues. V shed 6 bases and J shed 2 bases, with 5 bases lying between them. The germline V gene encodes CDR1 MNHNS and CDR2 SASEGT. The CDR3 DNA reads as TGTGCCAGCAGAGGAACTGGAAACACCATATATTTT. As protein: CASRGTGNTIYF.

This rearrangement joins TRBV29-1 to TRBJ2-1, with a tentative D call TRBD2 (6 bases). The CDR3 is made up of 14 amino acids. V was shortened by 4 bases and J by 3 bases, with 13 bases between the two germline ends. Germline V gene lookup returns CDR1 SQVTM and CDR2 ANQGSEA. CDR3 amino acids: CSVGGRGGYNEQFF. CDR3 coding DNA: TGCAGCGTTGGGGGCCGGGGAGGCTACAATGAGCAGTTCTTC.

This chain connects TRBV7-2 to TRBJ2-1, with 9 bases that match TRBD1. Germline CDR1 and CDR2: SGHTA and FQGNSA. Trimming removed 4 bases from V and 5 bases from J; junction bases left unmatched: 9. The CDR3 loop spans 16 amino acids. This chain's CDR3 is CASSSADRGLNNEQFF. As DNA, the CDR3 is TGTGCCAGCAGCTCCGCGGACAGGGGACTCAACAATGAGCAGTTCTTC.

V and J are TRBV10-1 and TRBJ1-1, with D tentatively TRBD1 (6 bases). From germline, CDR1 is WNHNN and CDR2 SYGVQD (reference sequence). V was pared by 0 bases and J by 10 bases, with 15 bases between. The CDR3 covers 14 residues. The DNA for the CDR3 is TGCGCCAGCAGTGAGTCCAAGGACAGAGCGTCAGCTTTCTTT. Encoded protein: CASSESKDRASAFF.

This clone was recorded a few times. The CDR3 DNA is TGTGCCAGCAGCGACTCGGGACAGGCCTCCTACGAGCAGTACTTC. It yields the protein CASSDSGQASYEQYF. The chain combines TRBV5-6 with TRBJ2-7; 8 bases align to TRBD1. The germline CDR1 and CDR2 sequences are SGHDT and YYEEEE. The length of the CDR3 is 15 residues. V shed 4 bases, J shed 0 bases, and the junction held 6 bases outside the gene matches.

The chain uses TRBV15 and TRBJ2-7; D is undetermined. The V and J ends lost 0 bases and 6 bases respectively, with 12 bases between them. CDR3 size: 14 residues. The germline V gene has CDR1 LNHNV and CDR2 YYDKDF (reference sequence). In DNA form, the CDR3 reads TGTGCCACCAGCAGAGATAGGGCGACCGTCGAGCAGTACTTC. Protein product: CATSRDRATVEQYF.

The chain links TRBV4-2 to TRBJ2-7; 11 bases are shared with TRBD2. V was clipped by 0 bases and J by 7 bases; unmatched bases: 8. Germline V gene lookup returns CDR1 LGHNA and CDR2 YNFKEQ. The CDR3 runs 16 residues. The CDR3 nucleotides are TGTGCCAGCAGCCAAGAGAGTCTAGCGGGAGGCAGGGAGCAGTACTTC. As protein: CASSQESLAGGREQYF.

The CDR3 loop is CASSLMARNTEAFF. For the CDR3, the DNA is TGTGCCAGCAGCCTCATGGCGCGCAACACTGAAGCTTTCTTT. The rearrangement joins TRBV7-8 to TRBJ1-1; the D is unclear. Per the germline V gene, CDR1 is SGHVS and CDR2 is FQNEAQ. Trimming left V 5 bases short and J 2 bases short, with 12 bases between. CDR3 length: 14 amino acids.